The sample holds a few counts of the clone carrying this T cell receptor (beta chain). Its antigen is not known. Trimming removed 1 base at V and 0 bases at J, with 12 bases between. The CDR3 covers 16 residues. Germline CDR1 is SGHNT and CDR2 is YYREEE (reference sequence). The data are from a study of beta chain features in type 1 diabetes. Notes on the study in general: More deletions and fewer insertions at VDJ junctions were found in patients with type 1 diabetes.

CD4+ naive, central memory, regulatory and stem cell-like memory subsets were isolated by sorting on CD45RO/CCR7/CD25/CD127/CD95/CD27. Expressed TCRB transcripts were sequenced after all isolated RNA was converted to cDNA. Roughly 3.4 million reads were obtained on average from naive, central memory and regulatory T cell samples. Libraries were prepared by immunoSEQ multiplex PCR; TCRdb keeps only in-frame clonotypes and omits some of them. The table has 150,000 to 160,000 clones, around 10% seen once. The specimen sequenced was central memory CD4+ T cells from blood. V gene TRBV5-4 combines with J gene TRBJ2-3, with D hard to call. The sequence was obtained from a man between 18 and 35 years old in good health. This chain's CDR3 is CASSLKSQSSTDTQYF. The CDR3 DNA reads TGTGCCAGCAGCTTGAAGAGTCAGAGCAGCACAGATACGCAGTATTTT.